This TCR beta chain was documented in a study of spatial heterogeneity in lung cancer. Study context: Alpha-chain detections were consistently fewer than beta-chain detections among the sequences.

Study-wide results and caveats: Ubiquitous expanded tumor TCRs were seen in blood more at resection than at follow-up.

About this clonotype itself: What it binds is not known. One end of the junction fails to match germline, which may point to a read error.

A distinct unique molecular identifier was carried by each TCR cDNA molecule. TCRdb itself ran the 5' RACE reads through MiXCR, one entry per CDR3 protein. The sample yields around 92,000 distinct CDR3 sequences, approximately 12% seen once. Time point defined: sample taken at primary tumor resection. Unsorted whole RNA samples from tumor, nontumor lung or frozen PBMC were sequenced. Patients with untreated early-stage non-small cell lung cancer, numbering 55 to 80, were the donors. Germline V CDR1 and CDR2: SSHAT, FNYEAQ (reference sequence). The CDR3 runs 16 residues. The TCR sequence derives from a male donor with early-stage non-small cell lung cancer. Source: PBMCs, taken at surgery. V and J are TRBV7-7 and TRBJ1-6, with TRBD1 matching 8 bases. CDR3 nucleotides: TGTGCTAGCAGTCCATCCGGGACAGGTCTTAGTTCACCCCTCCACTTT. Translation gives CASSPSGTGLSSPLHF.